The rows below give T cell receptor beta chains drawn from one sample of a study of yellow fever vaccine responses in identical twins. TCRdb re-called the RT-PCR reads with MiXCR, one entry per CDR3 protein. The sample consists of roughly 36,000 distinct CDR3 sequences, more than 50% of them appearing once. Material: T cells from blood (PBMCs), unsorted or a sorted subset (not recorded which), obtained before or after yellow fever vaccination (not recorded which). The receptor source for this set is a woman aged 18-30 years who received the yellow fever vaccine. CDR3s include the opening cysteine and the closing phenylalanine or tryptophan. A D gene is named only where the DNA matches it firmly. Rows may omit the clone size; those that give it use once, few, many or a size class.

clone_size	v_call	d_call	j_call	cdr3_nt	cdr3_aa
-	TRBV28	-	TRBJ1-2	TGTGCCAGCAGTTTACCCGCACTAGGAGTCTACTATGGCTACACCTTC	CASSLPALGVYYGYTF
-	TRBV10-3	-	TRBJ2-5	TGTGCCATCAGTGGCCCTATGGACGGGGACCAAGAGACCCAGTACTTC	CAISGPMDGDQETQYF
-	TRBV2	-	TRBJ2-6	TGTGCCAGCAGTGAATTCCGCTCAGGGGCCAACGTCCTGACTTTC	CASSEFRSGANVLTF
-	TRBV2	TRBD2	TRBJ2-3	TGTGCCAGCAGTAAACCTAGCGGTGGGGTCACAGATACGCAGTATTTT	CASSKPSGGVTDTQYF
few	TRBV12-3/TRBV12-4	-	TRBJ2-2	TGTGCCAGCAGTTATTCCACCGGGGAGCTGTTTTTT	CASSYSTGELFF
-	TRBV18	-	TRBJ2-1	TGTGCCAGCTCACCCCGCGCGGCTAGCTCTGGTGAGCAGTTCTTC	CASSPRAASSGEQFF
-	TRBV18	TRBD1	TRBJ2-1	TGTGCCAGCTCACCACCATGGACAGGGGAGGACAATGAGCAGTTCTTC	CASSPPWTGEDNEQFF
-	TRBV20-1	-	TRBJ1-2	TGCAGTGCGATTCAGACGGGCACCTTC	CSAIQTGTF
-	TRBV12-3/TRBV12-4	-	TRBJ2-1	TGTGCCAGCAGTCGGACTGGCAATGAGCAGTTCTTC	CASSRTGNEQFF
-	TRBV28	TRBD2	TRBJ2-1	TGTGCCAGCAATCGCGGGAGACGTAAAAATGAGCAGTTCTTC	CASNRGRRKNEQFF
-	TRBV6-1	-	TRBJ2-7	TGTGCCAGCAGCCCCCAATCAGGGTTCGAGCAGTACTTC	CASSPQSGFEQYF